The 10 T cell receptor beta chains reported below all come from one sample, sequenced in a study of blood T cell repertoires in COVID-19. Only in-frame clones appear in the TCRdb table, and some are missing; sequencing was by immunoSEQ multiplex PCR. The data contain more than 95,000 clones, around 76% of them singletons. The sequenced sample was peripheral blood. The receptors come from a woman between 70 and 85 years old with acute or convalescent COVID-19.

This chain connects TRBV15 to TRBJ2-2; TRBD1 matches 12 bases. Germline assignment: CDR1 LNHNV and CDR2 YYDKDF (reference sequence). The CDR3 covers 16 residues. V lost 6 bases and J lost 2; bases outside the gene matches: 4. The CDR3 DNA is TGTGCCACCAGGAGGGACAGGGGGCAAAACACCGGGGAGCTGTTTTTT. The encoded protein is CATRRDRGQNTGELFF.

This clone was counted only a few times. The chain joins TRBV5-1 to TRBJ2-3; TRBD2 aligns across 12 bases. After removal of 1 base from V and 6 bases from J, the junction contained 6 bases not matched to a gene. Per germline, CDR1 SGHRS and CDR2 YFSETQ. The CDR3 has 16 amino acids. The CDR3 is CASSLPTSGGLDTQYF. The CDR3 coding sequence is TGCGCCAGCAGCTTGCCGACTAGCGGGGGTTTGGATACGCAGTATTTT.

The V gene is TRBV2, the J gene TRBJ1-2, with D possibly being TRBD1 (6 bases). Per germline, CDR1 SNHLY and CDR2 FYNNEI. Trimming left V 4 bases short and J 2 bases short, with 14 bases between. The CDR3 loop spans 15 amino acids. The CDR3 DNA is TGTGCCAGCAGTGTACTTAGAAGGGGGAACTATGGCTACACCTTC. Residues: CASSVLRRGNYGYTF.

The gene calls are TRBV18 and TRBJ1-5; TRBD1 agrees at 10 bases. CDR3 length: 16 residues. The germline V gene has CDR1 KGHSH and CDR2 LQKENI. The J segment lost 6 bases and the V segment lost 3 bases, leaving 8 bases of the junction unmatched. The CDR3 here is CASSPSTGGRSQPQHF. CDR3 bases: TGTGCCAGCTCACCTTCGACAGGGGGCAGGAGTCAGCCCCAGCATTTT.

The V call is TRBV5-5, the J call TRBJ1-4; 7 nucleotides match TRBD1. The germline gives CDR1 SGHKS, CDR2 YYEKEE (reference sequence). V lost 0 bases, J lost 6 bases, and 11 bases stayed unmatched. The CDR3 is 17 residues long. The CDR3 spells CASSLASPGQLYEKLFF. CDR3 coding DNA: TGTGCCAGCAGCTTGGCGAGTCCGGGACAGCTCTATGAAAAACTGTTTTTT.

This rearrangement joins TRBV6-2 or TRBV6-3 to TRBJ1-1; 9 nucleotides agree with TRBD1. This CDR3 is built from 15 residues. The V segment lost 6 bases and the J segment 6 bases; nucleotides outside the gene matches: 11. Germline V lookup: CDR1 MNHEY, CDR2 SVGEGT. The CDR3, as DNA: TGTGCCAGCAGCAAACCCACAGGGGGCAACGCTGAAGCTTTCTTT. It encodes CASSKPTGGNAEAFF.

This clone was detected ten times or more. The V and J genes are TRBV2 and TRBJ2-4; 7 nucleotides line up with TRBD1. There are 17 residues in the CDR3. With V trimmed by 7 bases and J by 6 bases, 18 bases remained unmatched. CDR1 SNHLY and CDR2 FYNNEI come from the germline V gene. This CDR3 reads CASTALKQGSLGNIQYF. The CDR3 DNA follows: TGTGCCAGCACTGCCCTAAAACAGGGGAGTTTGGGAAACATTCAGTACTTC.

The V gene is TRBV2, the J gene TRBJ2-2; D might be TRBD2 (6 bases). The length of the CDR3 is 14 residues. V lost 6 bases and J lost 4, with 12 bases in between. From germline, CDR1 is SNHLY and CDR2 FYNNEI. The CDR3 here is CASRGYSGTGELFF. CDR3 nucleotide sequence: TGTGCCAGCAGAGGTTATAGCGGCACCGGGGAGCTGTTTTTT.

The rearrangement joins TRBV20-1 to TRBJ2-1; D possibly corresponds to TRBD2 (6 bases). CDR1 and CDR2 from the germline V gene are DFQATT and SNEGSKA (reference sequence). V shed 3 bases and J shed 4 bases, with 10 bases lying between them. The CDR3 loop spans 13 amino acids. The CDR3 sequence is CSASASEYNEQFF. The CDR3 DNA sequence: TGCAGTGCTAGTGCTAGCGAATACAATGAGCAGTTCTTC.

The genes are TRBV6-5 and TRBJ2-7, with 9 bases lining up with TRBD2. The CDR3 is 16 amino acids. Germline assignment: CDR1 MNHEY and CDR2 SVGAGI. Trimming took 2 bases from V and 5 from J; bases not matched to a gene: 10. The CDR3 loop is CASSYARGGGAHEQYF. DNA for the CDR3: TGTGCCAGCAGTTACGCGCGGGGCGGGGGGGCCCACGAGCAGTACTTC.